These T cell receptor beta chains were read from a single sample in a study of identical twins. TCRdb reprocessed the 5' RACE reads with MiXCR, giving one entry per CDR3 protein. Of 140,000 to 150,000 distinct CDR3 sequences listed, under 4.5% are singletons. Sequenced: memory T cells sorted from blood. The source of these receptors is a man in his late teens or twenties in good health. Each CDR3 is given with its conserved first and last residue. Fields, in order: clone size, D gene, J gene, V gene, CDR3 DNA, CDR3 protein. D genes are given only for firm matches. For some rows the clone size is stated as once, few or many, or as a class when expanded; others skip it.

many TRBD1 TRBJ2-7 TRBV29-1 TGCAGCGCCGGACAGGGGAGCTCCTACGAGCAGTACTTC CSAGQGSSYEQYF
many NA TRBJ2-5 TRBV28 TGTGCCAGCAGGCCGGGACTTAAGAGCACCCAGTACTTC CASRPGLKSTQYF
NA NA TRBJ2-1 TRBV20-1 TGCAGTGCAACCGAAGGGCGGCAGTTCTTC CSATEGRQFF
many NA TRBJ2-5 TRBV29-1 TGCAGCGCCGACAGCTACCAAGAGACCCAGTACTTC CSADSYQETQYF
many TRBD2 TRBJ2-7 TRBV5-5 TGTGCCAGCAGCTTCGGCGGGAGCTACGAGCAGTACTTC CASSFGGSYEQYF
many TRBD2 TRBJ2-1 TRBV7-6 TGTGCCAGCAGCTTAGTCCTAGCGGGAGCAGTCGATGAGCAGTTCTTC CASSLVLAGAVDEQFF
many NA TRBJ1-1 TRBV12-3/TRBV12-4 TGTGCCAGCAGTGGACCTTTGGGCACTGAAGCTTTCTTT CASSGPLGTEAFF
many NA TRBJ2-1 TRBV10-3 TGTGCCATCAGTGGATTAGAAGAGCAGTTCTTC CAISGLEEQFF
many NA TRBJ2-3 TRBV9 TGTGCCAGCAGCGTCGGAACAGTTAGCACAGATACGCAGTATTTT CASSVGTVSTDTQYF
few NA TRBJ2-3 TRBV18 TGTGCCAGCTCACCATCGAGTGGACGGACGATCGGAGATACGCAGTATTTT CASSPSSGRTIGDTQYF
many NA TRBJ2-5 TRBV20-1 TGCAGTGCTAGAAATTCCGGGACAGAGACCCAGTACTTC CSARNSGTETQYF
many NA TRBJ1-1 TRBV18 TGTGCCAGCTCTAAGGACACGGACACTGAAGCTTTCTTT CASSKDTDTEAFF
many NA TRBJ1-2 TRBV15 TGTGCCACCAGCAAAGGGGCTCTAGGCTACACCTTC CATSKGALGYTF
many NA TRBJ2-4 TRBV7-2 TGTGCCAGCAGCCCTCCGGGGGGCTGGAAAAACATTCAGTACTTC CASSPPGGWKNIQYF
many NA TRBJ1-5 TRBV6-1 TGTGCCAGCAGCCCTTACCGAACAGGTAGCAATCAGCCCCAGCATTTT CASSPYRTGSNQPQHF
many NA TRBJ2-7 TRBV29-1 TGCAGCGTCCTAGGGGACCCGGCCTACGAGCAGTACTTC CSVLGDPAYEQYF
many NA TRBJ2-4 TRBV10-3 TGTGCCATCAGTGAGGCACGTTTAAACATTCAGTACTTC CAISEARLNIQYF
NA NA TRBJ1-5 TRBV7-9 TGTGCCAGCAGCGGGTCAGGGTCCCCAGAGCCCCAGCATTTT CASSGSGSPEPQHF
many TRBD1 TRBJ2-3 TRBV9 TGTGCCAGCAGCGTAGTGGGACAGATGGATACGCAGTATTTT CASSVVGQMDTQYF
many NA TRBJ1-1 TRBV3-1 TGTGCCAGCAGCCAAGCAGCGAGCCTCGGGGAGGCTTTCTTT CASSQAASLGEAFF
many NA TRBJ2-3 TRBV7-9 TGTGCCAGCAGCTTCGGGGGGGGGGACAGCCTAAAAGATACGCAGTATTTT CASSFGGGDSLKDTQYF
many NA TRBJ1-1 TRBV20-1 TGCAGTGCTAGACGAAATCTGAACACTGAAGCTTTCTTT CSARRNLNTEAFF
few NA TRBJ1-5 TRBV3-1 TGTGCCAGCAGCCAAGACTGGGGGAACAATCAGCCCCAGCATTTT CASSQDWGNNQPQHF
many TRBD2 TRBJ2-2 TRBV20-1 TGCAGTGCTAGGGGAGGGGGGCTAGCGGGAGGCGCGAACACCGGGGAGCTGTTTTTT CSARGGGLAGGANTGELFF
many NA TRBJ2-7 TRBV11-2 TGTGCCAGCAGGAGAGACACAGCGCAGTACTTC CASRRDTAQYF
many TRBD2 TRBJ2-3 TRBV6-4 TGTGCCAGTAAAACCGGGACTAGCGACACAGATACGCAGTATTTT CASKTGTSDTDTQYF
many NA TRBJ2-5 TRBV6-4 TGTGCCAGCACCGGGTCCCCTGGGGGAACCCAGTACTTC CASTGSPGGTQYF
few NA TRBJ1-2 TRBV20-1 TGCAGTGCTAGACCGACAGGCACCGTAGGCTACACCTTC CSARPTGTVGYTF
many NA TRBJ2-4 TRBV12-3/TRBV12-4 TGTGCCAGCAACTCACAGGGAGCCAAAAACATTCAGTACTTC CASNSQGAKNIQYF
many NA TRBJ2-2 TRBV6-1 TGTGCCAGCAGTGAGGTAGCGGCGAACACCGGGGAGCTGTTTTTT CASSEVAANTGELFF
many TRBD1 TRBJ1-1 TRBV25-1 TGTGCCAGCAGTGAACAAGGACAGGCTAGCTGGGCTTTCTTT CASSEQGQASWAFF
many NA TRBJ2-5 TRBV12-3/TRBV12-4 TGTGCCAGCAGACCGGAGACTCAAGAGACCCAGTACTTC CASRPETQETQYF
few TRBD2 TRBJ2-1 TRBV11-1 TGTGCCAGCAGCTCCACCCCGGGACTAGCGGGGTTATACAATGAGCAGTTCTTC CASSSTPGLAGLYNEQFF
many NA TRBJ2-1 TRBV12-3/TRBV12-4 TGTGCCAGCAGGCCGAGCGGAACCTCCTACAATGAGCAGTTCTTC CASRPSGTSYNEQFF
many TRBD1 TRBJ2-2 TRBV20-1 TGCAGTGCAAGGACAGGGGGAAACACCGGGGAGCTGTTTTTT CSARTGGNTGELFF
many TRBD1 TRBJ2-3 TRBV20-1 TGCAGTGCTAGCCGGACAGGGGCCCCAGATACGCAGTATTTT CSASRTGAPDTQYF
many NA TRBJ2-3 TRBV5-1 TGCGCCAGCAGCCCCGAAGCGGCGGGGGCTCTCACAGATACGCAGTATTTT CASSPEAAGALTDTQYF
many NA TRBJ2-7 TRBV7-9 TGTGCCAGCAGCTCGCGGTTCCTCTCCTACGAGCAGTACTTC CASSSRFLSYEQYF
many NA TRBJ1-2 TRBV5-1 TGCGCCAGCAGCTTGGCCGCGGATGGCTACACCTTC CASSLAADGYTF